A single sample is the source of the 25 T cell receptor beta chains below, sequenced in a study of T cells in Graves' hyperthyroidism and ophthalmopathy. Amplified TCR beta CDR3 regions came from RNA transcripts. The HTBI primer set drove a first-round RT-PCR of the TCR CDR3. TCRdb re-called the multiplex PCR reads through MiXCR, storing one row per CDR3 protein. Seen here are approximately 350,000 distinct CDR3 sequences, 12% to 15% observed once, and the top ten hold approximately 20%. The sequencing input was blood. These receptors originate from an older woman with Graves' ophthalmopathy.

This clonotype came up a few times. The chain links TRBV19 to TRBJ2-1; D possibly corresponds to TRBD2 (5 bases). Germline-derived CDR1 and CDR2 are LNHDA and SQIVND (reference sequence). CDR3 size: 16 residues. V was pared by 5 bases and J by 2 bases, with 16 bases between. The CDR3 region has the DNA TGTGCCAGTAGTCCCGCCCTGAGCGGAGCCTACAATGAGCAGTTCTTC. Translation gives CASSPALSGAYNEQFF.

The rearrangement links TRBV7-9 to TRBJ2-3; D gene ambiguous. The length of the CDR3 is 14 residues. Germline lookup yields CDR1 SEHNR and CDR2 FQNEAQ (reference sequence). The V gene lost 5 bases and the J gene lost 1 base, with 10 bases spanning the gap. The CDR3 DNA is TGTGCCAGCAGCCAGCGAAGCGGCACAGATACGCAGTATTTT. Its translation: CASSQRSGTDTQYF.

At least ten counts were recorded for this clonotype. This chain joins TRBV6-5 and TRBJ1-6; 7 bases map to TRBD1. The ends lost 2 bases at V and 8 bases at J; junction bases unmatched: 9. This CDR3 has 16 amino acids. Germline assignment: CDR1 MNHEY and CDR2 SVGAGI. The CDR3 here is CASSYGEGGGHSPLHF. Written as DNA, the CDR3 is TGTGCCAGCAGTTACGGCGAAGGAGGGGGCCATTCACCCCTCCACTTT.

This clonotype was seen ten or more times. The gene calls are TRBV6-1 and TRBJ2-1; no clear D. The CDR3 has 13 amino acids. V dropped 4 bases and J dropped 12 bases, with 16 bases sitting between them. Germline-derived CDR1 and CDR2 are MNHNS and SASEGT. In nucleotides, the CDR3 is TGTGCCAGCAGTGGCCAGAGCTCCCTGGGGCAGTTCTTC. Protein sequence: CASSGQSSLGQFF.

The V gene is TRBV5-1, the J gene TRBJ2-2; 12 bases match TRBD2. The ends lost 5 bases at V and 5 bases at J; junction bases unmatched: 4. CDR1 and CDR2 from the germline V gene are SGHRS and YFSETQ. The CDR3 consists of 15 residues. In nucleotides, the CDR3 is TGCGCCAGCAGTCTGACTAGCGGGAGAACCGGGGAGCTGTTTTTT. Residues: CASSLTSGRTGELFF.

This clonotype has a count of ten or more. The chain joins TRBV3-1 to TRBJ2-3; TRBD2 agrees at 11 bases. CDR1 is LGHDT and CDR2 is YNNKEL in the germline V gene (reference sequence). V shed 0 bases, J shed 3 bases, and the junction held 8 bases outside the gene matches. The CDR3 loop spans 18 amino acids. The DNA for the CDR3 is TGTGCCAGCAGCCAAGATACTAGCGGGAGATTGGGGACAGATACGCAGTATTTT. Encoded protein: CASSQDTSGRLGTDTQYF.

This clonotype turned up a few times. The chain uses TRBV19 and TRBJ1-4; 8 bases are a match to TRBD1. This CDR3 region has 17 residues. V was clipped by 3 bases and J by 4 bases; unmatched bases: 10. CDR1 and CDR2 (germline): LNHDA, SQIVND (reference sequence). CDR3 residues: CASSILLPTGDNEKLFF. The CDR3 DNA reads as TGTGCCAGTAGTATTCTCCTACCGACAGGGGATAATGAAAAACTGTTTTTT.

This clonotype came up many times. The gene calls are TRBV2 and TRBJ1-5; weak D call: TRBD1 (5 bases). The CDR3 sequence is 13 residues long. The V and J ends lost 7 bases and 4 bases respectively, with 11 bases between them. Germline CDR1 reads SNHLY; CDR2 reads FYNNEI. DNA of the CDR3: TGTGCCAGCAAGGGCAGGGCAAATCAGCCCCAGCATTTT. It specifies CASKGRANQPQHF.

This clonotype was observed at least ten times. The chain combines TRBV18 with TRBJ1-5; a weak D match, TRBD1 (5 bases). Looked up from germline, CDR1 is KGHSH and CDR2 is LQKENI. Trimming shortened V by 4 bases and J by 5 bases, and 9 bases separated the two germline ends. The CDR3 loop spans 13 amino acids. CDR3 sequence: CASSQQTDQPQHF. The CDR3 DNA follows: TGTGCCAGCTCACAGCAGACAGATCAGCCCCAGCATTTT.

This clonotype was detected many times. This sequence joins TRBV20-1 and TRBJ2-5; TRBD2 agrees at 11 bases. The CDR3 spans 16 residues. The trim removed 1 base at V and 0 bases at J, leaving 4 bases unmatched. CDR1 is DFQATT and CDR2 is SNEGSKA in the germline V gene (reference sequence). The CDR3 DNA reads as TGCAGTGCTAGAGGACTAGCGGGACGGTACCAAGAGACCCAGTACTTC. Translated, it gives CSARGLAGRYQETQYF.

J is TRBJ2-3 and V is TRBV25-1; TRBD1 agrees at 8 bases. Unmatched junction bases numbered 7, after V lost 1 base and J lost 4 bases. The CDR3 covers 16 residues. Germline CDR1 MGHDK, CDR2 SYGVNS. CDR3 protein: CASSESARTGSDTQYF. The CDR3 region has the DNA TGTGCCAGCAGTGAATCGGCGAGGACAGGGTCAGATACGCAGTATTTT. The whole variable domain, filled in from reference TRBV25-1 and TRBJ2-3, reads EADIYQTPRYLVIGTGKKITLECSQTMGHDKMYWYQQDPGMELHLIHYSYGVNSTEKGDLSSESTVSRIRTEHFPLTLESARPSHTSQYLCASSESARTGSDTQYFGPGTRLTVL.

This clonotype was observed a few times. A much larger clone differs from this one at a single base, so this may be a read error. The gene calls are TRBV5-6 and TRBJ2-1, with TRBD1 as a possible D gene (6 bases). In germline, CDR1 is SGHDT, CDR2 YYEEEE. The CDR3 has 16 residues. Deletions cut 0 bases from V and 4 bases from J, with 14 bases between. The CDR3 nucleotides read TGTGCCAGCAGCTTGGAAGGGGGAGAGATATACAATGAGCAGTTCTTC. This sequence encodes CASSLEGGEIYNEQFF. Full variable domain (rest looked up from reference TRBV5-6 and TRBJ2-1): DAGVTQSPTHLIKTRGQQVTLRCSPKSGHDTVSWYQQALGQGPQFIFQYYEEEERQRGNFPDRFSGHQFPNYSSELNVNALLLGDSALYLCASSLEGGEIYNEQFFGPGTRLTVL.

This clonotype was seen ten or more times. The genes are TRBV20-1 and TRBJ2-1, with TRBD2 identical over 13 bases. The CDR3 sequence is 19 residues long. Trimming took 2 bases from V and 3 from J; bases not matched to a gene: 13. Germline CDR1 and CDR2: DFQATT and SNEGSKA (reference sequence). This chain's CDR3 is CSARFIGLAGARGYNEQFF. CDR3 bases: TGCAGTGCTAGATTCATAGGACTAGCGGGAGCTCGAGGCTACAATGAGCAGTTCTTC.

This chain uses TRBV9 with TRBJ2-2, with 8 bases lining up with TRBD2. The V gene's germline CDR1 is SGDLS and CDR2 YYNGEE. V lost 6 bases to trimming and J lost 4 bases; unmatched junction nucleotides: 11. The CDR3 runs 16 residues. For the CDR3, the DNA is TGTGCCAGCATGGGCGCGGGAGGCCCTGGCACCGGGGAGCTGTTTTTT. Amino acid sequence: CASMGAGGPGTGELFF.

This chain links TRBV12-3 or TRBV12-4 with TRBJ1-5, with a possible D match to TRBD1 (5 bases). CDR3 size: 15 residues. V was clipped by 1 base and J by 1 base, with 8 bases between them. The DNA of the CDR3 is TGTGCCAGCAGTTTAGAGGGGTCCAGCAATCAGCCCCAGCATTTT. Its protein product is CASSLEGSSNQPQHF.

In this sample, this clonotype turned up many times. The chain carries TRBV5-1 and TRBJ2-3; TRBD2 matches at 7 bases. From germline, CDR1 is SGHRS and CDR2 YFSETQ. The trim removed 5 bases at V and 2 bases at J, leaving 5 bases unmatched. The CDR3 consists of 14 residues. The CDR3 bases are TGCGCCAGCAGACCTAGCGGCAACACAGATACGCAGTATTTT. Its protein product is CASRPSGNTDTQYF.

The V call is TRBV3-1, the J call TRBJ2-1, with 8 bases lining up with TRBD1. The CDR3 totals 14 residues. V shed 0 bases, J shed 11 bases, and the junction held 6 bases outside the gene matches. Germline lookup yields CDR1 LGHDT and CDR2 YNNKEL (reference sequence). The CDR3 DNA sequence: TGTGCCAGCAGCCAAGATTGGACAGGGTTTCAGCAGTTCTTC. Residues: CASSQDWTGFQQFF.

This clonotype was seen repeatedly, ten times or more. The chain combines TRBV5-1 with TRBJ1-1; possible D gene TRBD1, 6 bases. The CDR3 covers 13 residues. The germline V and J ends were trimmed by 0 bases and 7 bases, with 10 bases remaining between them. Looked up from germline, CDR1 is SGHRS and CDR2 is YFSETQ. CDR3 nucleotides: TGCGCCAGCAGCTTGGCAGGGGCTATTGAAGCTTTCTTT. It codes for CASSLAGAIEAFF. The full variable domain, completed using reference TRBV5-1 and TRBJ1-1, is KAGVTQTPRYLIKTRGQQVTLSCSPISGHRSVSWYQQTPGQGLQFLFEYFSETQRNKGNFPGRFSGRQFSNSRSEMNVSTLELGDSALYLCASSLAGAIEAFFGQGTRLTVV.

This clonotype occurred a few times. A much larger clone is a single base away; this may be a read error. The chain joins TRBV6-1 to TRBJ2-3; TRBD2 agrees at 10 bases. V dropped 6 bases and J dropped 4; count of bases not matched to a gene: 4. Germline V CDR1 and CDR2: MNHNS, SASEGT. The CDR3 has 14 amino acids. Written as DNA, the CDR3 is TGTGCCAGCAGCTTAGCGGGAGGCCCAGATACGCAGTATTTT. Encoded protein: CASSLAGGPDTQYF.

This clonotype has ten or more counts. The chain has TRBV6-5 and TRBJ1-1; 7 nucleotides line up with TRBD1. The J segment lost 4 bases and the V segment lost 4 bases, leaving 6 bases of the junction unmatched. Germline V CDR1 and CDR2: MNHEY, SVGAGI. This CDR3 comprises 14 residues. The CDR3 loop reads CASSSTGESTEAFF. The CDR3 DNA is TGTGCCAGCAGTTCAACAGGGGAGAGCACTGAAGCTTTCTTT.

This clonotype was seen repeatedly, ten times or more. The CDR3 loop reads CASSLEAGSTYEQYF. The CDR3 DNA is TGTGCCAGCAGTTTGGAGGCGGGGAGTACCTACGAGCAGTACTTC. This chain joins TRBV27 and TRBJ2-7, with D possibly matching TRBD2 (6 bases). The germline V gene encodes CDR1 MNHEY and CDR2 SMNVEV (reference sequence). This CDR3 is 15 amino acids long. V was clipped by 3 bases and J by 2 bases, with 14 bases between them.

This clonotype was observed many times. The V gene is TRBV20-1, the J gene TRBJ2-1; 12 bases align to TRBD2. This CDR3 contains 17 residues. Germline V CDR1 and CDR2: DFQATT, SNEGSKA (reference sequence). V lost 6 bases and J lost 2; bases outside the gene matches: 11. CDR3 residues: CSAESLAGGPTYNEQFF. For the CDR3, the DNA is TGCAGTGCAGAGAGCCTAGCGGGAGGGCCCACCTACAATGAGCAGTTCTTC.

The V call is TRBV6-2 or TRBV6-3, the J call TRBJ2-3, with 10 bases that match TRBD1. Germline CDR1 is MNHEY and CDR2 is SVGEGT. V trimming: 6 bases; J trimming: 4 bases; junction bases outside the gene matches: 4. This CDR3 region has 14 residues. As DNA, the CDR3 is TGTGCCAGCAGGGGACAGGGGATGGCAGATACGCAGTATTTT. As protein: CASRGQGMADTQYF.

This clonotype was seen a few times. V and J are TRBV28 and TRBJ2-7, with TRBD2 identical over 16 bases. Germline assignment: CDR1 MDHEN and CDR2 SYDVKM. The V and J ends lost 5 bases and 7 bases, in that order; junction bases with no gene match: 8. This CDR3 contains 16 residues. The CDR3 DNA follows: TGTGCCAGCAGTGTCGGGACTAGCGGGAGGGCCCAAGAGCAGTACTTC. Translated: CASSVGTSGRAQEQYF.

This clonotype was observed a few times. V usage is TRBV24-1 and J usage is TRBJ1-2; TRBD1 agrees at 10 bases. V lost 3 bases, J lost 7 bases, and 7 bases stayed unmatched. The germline V gene has CDR1 KGHDR and CDR2 SFDVKD. The length of the CDR3 is 15 residues. CDR3 nucleotide sequence: TGTGCCACCAGTGATCGGGGACAGGGGTCTGTTGGCTACACCTTC. Amino acid sequence: CATSDRGQGSVGYTF.